This is a list of T cell receptor beta chains from one sample in a study of T cell responses to AZD1222 COVID-19 vaccine. The method was immunoSEQ multiplex PCR; TCRdb's version includes in-frame clones alone and lacks a portion of them. The repertoire holds more than 95,000 clones, with 88% as singletons. This material consisted of peripheral blood, taken on day 0 of AZD1222 vaccination. These receptor sequences come from an adult in good health. Both conserved end residues are trimmed from each CDR3. Each record gives: V gene, J gene, D gene, CDR3 protein. The D gene is left open where the match is weak.

TRBV30,TRBJ2-3,TRBD2,ARDRREGDTQY
TRBV28,TRBJ2-3,NA,ASSGGGTATDTQY
TRBV7-8,TRBJ2-1,NA,ASSLAPSDNEQF
TRBV7-9,TRBJ1-2,TRBD1,ASSLGGGQGNYGYT
TRBV10-2,TRBJ1-2,TRBD1,ASGTEIYGYT
TRBV29-1,TRBJ2-7,NA,SVGTVYEQY
TRBV28,TRBJ1-2,NA,ASWEGRNYGYT
TRBV18,TRBJ2-1,TRBD1,ASSPDQGAYNEQF
TRBV3-1/TRBV3-2,TRBJ1-5,NA,ASSQDRGNCSNQPQH
TRBV27,TRBJ2-1,TRBD2,ASKSPKSGRAYNEQF
TRBV2,TRBJ2-3,TRBD2,ASGGAGPSTDTQY
TRBV12-5,TRBJ2-3,TRBD1,ASGIGTGYADTQY
TRBV12-3/TRBV12-4,TRBJ2-5,NA,ASSFRGWETQY
TRBV7-9,TRBJ1-1,TRBD1,ASSLGGTGMNTEAF
TRBV28,TRBJ2-1,NA,ASTYLARNEQF
TRBV20-1,TRBJ2-6,NA,SASAGANVLT
TRBV28,TRBJ1-6,NA,ASVPRMDSPLH
TRBV7-8,TRBJ2-6,NA,ASSSPRDPLPGANVLT
TRBV6-5,TRBJ2-7,TRBD2,ASRTLAGDYEQY
TRBV7-2,TRBJ2-1,NA,ASSPGRASYNEQF
TRBV4-3,TRBJ1-5,NA,ASSKGQAGQPQH
TRBV28,TRBJ1-5,NA,ASSLVGQPQH
TRBV27,TRBJ2-1,NA,ASSAREFSYNEQF
TRBV6-5,TRBJ2-7,NA,ASSLSAISSYEQY
TRBV27,TRBJ2-1,TRBD2,ASSLAGGYNEQF
TRBV3-1/TRBV3-2,TRBJ2-4,TRBD2,ASSPGTSGRSNAKNIQY
TRBV19,TRBJ2-3,TRBD2,ASSILLAGSDTQY
TRBV3-1/TRBV3-2,TRBJ2-1,NA,ASQLGNRTKSYNEQF
TRBV19,TRBJ2-7,NA,ASSRSHRTGEQY
TRBV28,TRBJ2-6,NA,ASSFESGANVLT
TRBV18,TRBJ2-7,NA,ASSPVSEHRDEFYEQY
TRBV2,TRBJ1-2,TRBD1,ASSSGQGGYGYT
TRBV2,TRBJ1-1,NA,ATQDSQNTEAF